These 9 T cell receptor beta chains were all obtained from the same sample, sequenced in a study of T cell repertoires in cytomegalovirus infection. Each CDR3 protein gets one entry after TCRdb re-called the reads with MiXCR. Of 750,000 to 950,000 distinct CDR3 sequences in the sample, about 29% were seen once. No antigens are known for them. The specimen comprised cultured CD8+ T cells from PBMCs, sampled from culture after CMV antigen stimulation. These receptor sequences come from a human donor in good health (CMV status not recorded). Some clones in this sample may be carry-over from other donors' samples.

This clonotype was seen a few times. The chain recombines TRBV7-9 with TRBJ2-3; a weak D match, TRBD2 (5 bases). CDR3 size: 15 residues. Trimming took 5 bases from V and 6 from J, leaving 18 bases between them. Germline-derived CDR1 and CDR2 are SEHNR and FQNEAQ (reference sequence). The chain's CDR3 is CASSPTTSPSDTQYF. The CDR3, as DNA: TGTGCCAGCAGCCCCACCACTAGTCCAAGCGATACGCAGTATTTT. The variable domain in full, with the rest retrieved from reference TRBV7-9 and TRBJ2-3, is DTGVSQNPRHKITKRGQNVTFRCDPISEHNRLYWYRQTLGQGPEFLTYFQNEAQLEKSRLLSDRFSAERPKGSFSTLEIQRTEQGDSAMYLCASSPTTSPSDTQYFGPGTRLTVL.

The chain couples TRBV6-1 to TRBJ2-7, with D possibly being TRBD1 (6 bases). From germline, CDR1 is MNHNS and CDR2 SASEGT. This CDR3 region has 15 residues. V dropped 7 bases and J dropped 3 bases, with 19 bases sitting between them. The CDR3 spells CASNPLQGSDYEQYF. The CDR3 coding sequence is TGTGCCAGCAATCCTTTACAGGGAAGTGACTACGAGCAGTACTTC.

The rearrangement uses TRBV11-2 and TRBJ2-5, with 11 positions matching TRBD2. The ends lost 3 bases at V and 2 bases at J; junction bases unmatched: 8. The CDR3 spans 17 residues. Germline values: CDR1 SGHAT, CDR2 FQNNGV. The CDR3 DNA sequence: TGTGCCAGCAGCTTTCAATTAGCGGGGGGGCTACAAGAGACCCAGTACTTC. This encodes CASSFQLAGGLQETQYF.

The rearrangement uses TRBV6-5 and TRBJ2-1; 11 bases map to TRBD2. Trimming took 2 bases from V and 8 from J; bases not matched to a gene: 17. CDR1 MNHEY and CDR2 SVGAGI come from the germline V gene. This CDR3 contains 19 residues. CDR3 bases: TGTGCCAGCAGTTACCGGGGAGAGCTAGCGGGGGGCCTTAGGCATGAGCAGTTCTTC. Protein: CASSYRGELAGGLRHEQFF.

This clonotype was counted only a few times. The J gene is TRBJ1-2, the V gene TRBV27, with D unclear. The CDR3 spans 13 residues. Germline lookup yields CDR1 MNHEY and CDR2 SMNVEV (reference sequence). Trimming left V 8 bases short and J 2 bases short, with 12 bases between. CDR3 coding DNA: TGTGCCAGCTCCAAGAGCAGGAACTATGGCTACACCTTC. This gives the protein CASSKSRNYGYTF.

The V gene is TRBV4-2, the J gene TRBJ2-5, with a weak D call TRBD2 (5 bases). V lost 1 base and J lost 5, with 14 bases in between. This CDR3 has 15 residues. Per the germline V gene, CDR1 is LGHNA and CDR2 is YNFKEQ. The CDR3 bases are TGTGCCAGCAGCCAAGGGCTTTGGGAGTCGGAGACCCAGTACTTC. It yields the protein CASSQGLWESETQYF.

V is TRBV7-6 and J is TRBJ1-1; D perhaps matches TRBD1 (5 bases). This CDR3 contains 14 residues. With 7 bases removed from V and 5 bases from J, the gap between germline ends came to 17 bases. Germline lookup yields CDR1 SGHVS and CDR2 FNYEAQ. Written as DNA, the CDR3 is TGTGCCAGCATTGGGTCAGGGCGATTAACTGAAGCTTTCTTT. The encoded protein is CASIGSGRLTEAFF.

Only a few counts were recorded for this clonotype. J is TRBJ2-1 and V is TRBV4-3, with TRBD2 matching over 11 bases. J was trimmed by 8 bases and V by 4 bases; bases with no gene match: 13. This CDR3 comprises 17 residues. Germline assignment: CDR1 LGHNA and CDR2 YSLEER. The CDR3 spells CASSPNPGLAGGDEQFF. The CDR3 DNA is TGCGCCAGCAGCCCGAACCCCGGCTTAGCGGGGGGGGATGAGCAGTTCTTC.

The V call is TRBV12-3 or TRBV12-4, the J call TRBJ1-2; 7 bases align to TRBD1. This CDR3 contains 15 residues. V was pared by 3 bases and J by 4 bases, with 8 bases of the junction left unmatched. The chain's CDR3 is CASSFVQGGVYGYTF. CDR3 DNA sequence: TGTGCCAGCAGTTTTGTGCAGGGGGGAGTCTATGGCTACACCTTC.